The 22 T cell receptor beta chains in this list originate from one sample, sequenced in a study of cytomegalovirus exposure and HLA in healthy donors. PCR involved 60 Vbeta and 13 Jbeta primers. The protocol was immunoSEQ multiplex PCR, while the TCRdb copy is restricted to in-frame clones and leaves out a portion. Its listing shows approximately 170,000 clones. Sample: PBMCs. The receptor set was obtained from a young woman in good health and CMV-seropositive.

The chain employs TRBV6-5 and TRBJ1-5; a possible D gene is TRBD1 (5 bases). Trimming removed 4 bases at V and 5 bases at J, with 9 bases between. In germline, CDR1 is MNHEY, CDR2 SVGAGI. The length of the CDR3 is 13 residues. The DNA of the CDR3 is TGTGCCAGCAGTTTCGACAGATATCAGCCCCAGCATTTT. Protein sequence: CASSFDRYQPQHF.

The rearrangement joins TRBV9 to TRBJ2-3; 9 bases map to TRBD1. Germline V lookup: CDR1 SGDLS, CDR2 YYNGEE. CDR3 length: 19 residues. V was pared by 3 bases and J by 0 bases, with 14 bases of the junction left unmatched. The CDR3 reads CASSATGTGKLFSTDTQYF. The CDR3 DNA sequence: TGTGCCAGCAGCGCAACCGGGACAGGGAAACTATTTAGCACAGATACGCAGTATTTT.

This chain uses TRBV11-3 with TRBJ2-2; 7 nucleotides align to TRBD1. The germline V gene has CDR1 SGHNT and CDR2 YENEEA. This CDR3 comprises 19 residues. The junction had 21 bases not matched to a gene; V was cut back by 4 bases and J by 7 bases. The CDR3 protein is CASSSPWGRGTLQSGELFF. Written as DNA, the CDR3 is TGTGCCAGCAGCTCCCCGTGGGGCAGGGGGACCCTACAAAGCGGGGAGCTGTTTTTT.

This sequence joins TRBV5-5 and TRBJ1-1; TRBD1 matches 10 bases. Germline V CDR1 and CDR2: SGHKS, YYEKEE (reference sequence). Germline trimming cut 4 bases from V and 10 bases from J; bases unmatched to any gene: 7. The CDR3 sequence is 13 residues long. The CDR3 sequence is CASSVDRGLVAFF. CDR3 DNA: TGTGCCAGCAGCGTAGACAGGGGGCTGGTAGCTTTCTTT.

The V gene is TRBV5-1, the J gene TRBJ2-3; 7 bases map to TRBD1. The germline V gene has CDR1 SGHRS and CDR2 YFSETQ. The CDR3 spans 14 residues. The trim removed 2 bases at V and 4 bases at J, leaving 4 bases unmatched. The CDR3 DNA sequence: TGCGCCAGCAGCTTCAGACAGGGTGCAGATACGCAGTATTTT. As protein: CASSFRQGADTQYF.

The V gene is TRBV11-2, the J gene TRBJ2-2, with D hard to call. V was shortened by 5 bases and J by 0 bases, with 13 bases between the two germline ends. The CDR3 sequence is 16 residues long. Looked up from germline, CDR1 is SGHAT and CDR2 is FQNNGV. The CDR3 DNA reads as TGTGCCAGCAGCCCACACTTGGCGGCGAACACCGGGGAGCTGTTTTTT. As protein: CASSPHLAANTGELFF.

The chain has TRBV20-1 and TRBJ2-5; D gene ambiguous. Trimming left V 3 bases short and J 5 bases short, with 4 bases between. This CDR3 region has 10 residues. Germline V gives CDR1 DFQATT, CDR2 SNEGSKA (reference sequence). The CDR3 spells CSARRETQYF. CDR3 nucleotides: TGCAGTGCTAGGCGTGAGACCCAGTACTTC.

The chain recombines TRBV10-3 with TRBJ1-5; D gene unclear. This CDR3 has 18 amino acids. Per germline, CDR1 ENHRY and CDR2 SYGVKD. Trimming pared 3 bases from V and 9 bases from J, leaving 27 bases between. DNA for the CDR3: TGTGCCATCAGTGATAATCCGAGGAATGTATCACACCCTAGGCCCCAGCATTTT. Its protein is CAISDNPRNVSHPRPQHF.

The chain joins TRBV9 to TRBJ1-6, with 7 nucleotides matching TRBD1. Germline assignment: CDR1 SGDLS and CDR2 YYNGEE. The CDR3 extends over 17 amino acids. The junction had 7 bases not matched to a gene; V was cut back by 2 bases and J by 2 bases. CDR3 loop: CASSVEPGTAYNSPLHF. The CDR3, as DNA: TGTGCCAGCAGCGTTGAGCCCGGGACAGCCTATAATTCACCCCTCCACTTT.

V and J are TRBV7-2 and TRBJ1-1; D remains unclear. The germline V gene has CDR1 SGHTA and CDR2 FQGNSA. V gave up 5 bases and J gave up 5 bases, with 15 bases separating them. The CDR3 is made up of 14 amino acids. The CDR3 sequence is CASSIQVTWTEAFF. CDR3 DNA: TGTGCCAGCAGCATCCAGGTTACGTGGACTGAAGCTTTCTTT.

J is TRBJ1-1 and V is TRBV11-2, with 10 bases identical to TRBD1. V shed 5 bases and J 7 bases; nucleotides not matched to a gene: 7. This CDR3 is built from 14 residues. Germline lookup yields CDR1 SGHAT and CDR2 FQNNGV. CDR3 sequence: CASSAWDRGHEAFF. The CDR3 nucleotides are TGTGCCAGCAGCGCGTGGGACAGGGGCCATGAAGCTTTCTTT.

The chain is built from TRBV5-8 and TRBJ2-7, with 14 bases fitting TRBD2. Germline CDR1 SGHTS, CDR2 YDEGEE. Losses at the gene ends were 0 bases for V and 2 bases for J; bases not matched to a gene: 10. The CDR3 is 19 residues long. The DNA for the CDR3 is TGTGCCAGCAGCTTGGCCGGGACTAGCGGGGGACGTTATACCTACGAGCAGTACTTC. Protein: CASSLAGTSGGRYTYEQYF.

This CDR3 reads CASSAYSAQPQHF. In DNA form, the CDR3 reads TGTGCCAGCAGCGCCTACAGTGCTCAGCCCCAGCATTTT. V gene TRBV7-2 combines with J gene TRBJ1-5; D remains ambiguous. Germline V gene data show CDR1 as SGHTA and CDR2 as FQGNSA. Deletions cut 5 bases from V and 6 bases from J, with 11 bases between. This CDR3 comprises 13 residues.

This chain links TRBV14 with TRBJ1-1; no definite D call. V was pared by 4 bases and J by 4 bases, with 19 bases between. This CDR3 comprises 16 residues. The germline CDR1 and CDR2 sequences are SGHDN and FVKESK. The CDR3 here is CASSPQNWNGGTEAFF. The DNA for the CDR3 is TGTGCCAGCAGCCCCCAAAATTGGAACGGAGGCACTGAAGCTTTCTTT.

The gene calls are TRBV5-1 and TRBJ2-1; TRBD2 aligns across 14 bases. The length of the CDR3 is 15 residues. V lost 4 bases, J lost 6 bases, and 3 bases stayed unmatched. Germline V CDR1 and CDR2: SGHRS, YFSETQ. This chain's CDR3 is CASSPGTSGGNEQFF. The CDR3 DNA sequence: TGCGCCAGCAGCCCGGGGACTAGCGGGGGCAATGAGCAGTTCTTC.

This chain joins TRBV6-6 and TRBJ1-2, with D perhaps matching TRBD1 (5 bases). The germline V gene has CDR1 MNHNY and CDR2 SVGAGI (reference sequence). Trimming cost V 4 bases and J 8 bases, with 17 bases left between them. This CDR3 comprises 14 residues. The CDR3 DNA sequence: TGTGCCAGCAGTTTAGGGGCCCAAACGCGCGGCTACACCTTC. Its protein is CASSLGAQTRGYTF.

This chain connects TRBV4-2 to TRBJ2-1, with TRBD2 as a possible D gene (5 bases). CDR3 length: 18 amino acids. Germline V lookup: CDR1 LGHNA, CDR2 YNFKEQ. The V and J ends lost 3 bases and 4 bases respectively, with 22 bases between them. Written as DNA, the CDR3 is TGTGCCAGCAGCCACTATAAGCCTCTCGCGGGCCTTTACAATGAGCAGTTCTTC. It encodes CASSHYKPLAGLYNEQFF.

The chain is built from TRBV30 and TRBJ1-5; no clear D gene. Per germline, CDR1 GTSNPN and CDR2 SVGIG (reference sequence). Trimming took off 0 bases at V and 5 bases at J, with 11 bases between the two ends. The CDR3 sequence is 14 residues long. The CDR3 reads CAWSVESGYQPQHF. The CDR3, as DNA: TGTGCCTGGAGTGTAGAGTCGGGATATCAGCCCCAGCATTTT.

The rearrangement uses TRBV11-3 and TRBJ2-5; 9 bases match TRBD2. The CDR3 has 14 amino acids. V shed 4 bases and J 3 bases; nucleotides not matched to a gene: 3. Germline CDR1 and CDR2: SGHNT and YENEEA. The CDR3 DNA is TGTGCCAGCAGCTCGGCGGGGGGGGAAGAGACCCAGTACTTC. Encoded protein: CASSSAGGEETQYF. Together with reference TRBV11-3 and TRBJ2-5, the CDR3 gives the full variable domain: EAGVVQSPRYKIIEKKQPVAFWCNPISGHNTLYWYLQNLGQGPELLIRYENEEAVDDSQLPKDRFSAERLKGVDSTLKIQPAELGDSAVYLCASSSAGGEETQYFGPGTRLLVL.

The chain has TRBV7-8 and TRBJ2-3, with 11 bases fitting TRBD2. Germline CDR1 SGHVS, CDR2 FQNEAQ. V lost 4 bases to trimming and J lost 4 bases; unmatched junction nucleotides: 10. This CDR3 contains 17 residues. CDR3: CASSSIAGGPIADTQYF. The CDR3 nucleotides read TGTGCCAGCAGCTCGATAGCGGGAGGGCCTATTGCAGATACGCAGTATTTT.

The rearrangement uses TRBV10-3 and TRBJ1-4; no firm D call. The germline V gene encodes CDR1 ENHRY and CDR2 SYGVKD. The CDR3 runs to 17 residues. V was shortened by 5 bases and J by 0 bases, with 16 bases between the two germline ends. CDR3 nucleotides: TGTGCCATCAGTCGTGGAGGGTTGATGACAACTAATGAAAAACTGTTTTTT. It is translated as CAISRGGLMTTNEKLFF.

The V gene is TRBV4-3, the J gene TRBJ1-6; 7 bases line up with TRBD1. The length of the CDR3 is 16 residues. CDR1 and CDR2 from the germline V gene are LGHNA and YSLEER. The J segment lost 10 bases and the V segment lost 0 bases, leaving 9 bases of the junction unmatched. The CDR3 reads CASSQDIVQGGSPLHF. The CDR3 bases are TGCGCCAGCAGCCAAGATATCGTCCAGGGGGGCTCACCCCTCCACTTT.